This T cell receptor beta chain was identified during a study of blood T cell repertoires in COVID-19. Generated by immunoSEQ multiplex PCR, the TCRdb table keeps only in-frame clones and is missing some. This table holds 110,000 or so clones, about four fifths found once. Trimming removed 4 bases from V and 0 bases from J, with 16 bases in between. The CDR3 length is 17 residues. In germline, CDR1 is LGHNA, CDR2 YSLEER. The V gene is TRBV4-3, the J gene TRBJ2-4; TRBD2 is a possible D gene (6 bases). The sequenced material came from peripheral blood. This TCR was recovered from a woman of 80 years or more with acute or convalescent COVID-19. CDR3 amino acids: CASSPGVLNLAKNIQYF. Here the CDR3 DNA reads TGCGCCAGCAGCCCGGGGGTTTTAAACCTAGCCAAAAACATTCAGTACTTC.